This TCR beta chain was sequenced during a study of blood T cell repertoires in COVID-19. TCRdb keeps only in-frame clones here, not all; method: immunoSEQ multiplex PCR. The data hold about 180,000 clones, with approximately 89% observed a single time. V lost 5 bases to trimming and J lost 1 base; unmatched junction nucleotides: 3. The germline CDR1 and CDR2 sequences are SGHTS and YDEGEE. The CDR3 spans 15 residues. Material: PBMCs or T cells enriched from blood (not recorded which). The chain carries TRBV5-8 and TRBJ1-5, with 10 bases identical to TRBD1. This receptor was obtained from a woman aged 40 to 49 with acute COVID-19. DNA for the CDR3: TGTGCCAGCAGGGACAGGGGGGAAAGCAATCAGCCCCAGCATTTT. This codes for CASRDRGESNQPQHF. Variable domain in full (rest from reference TRBV5-8 and TRBJ1-5): EAGVTQSPTHLIKTRGQQATLRCSPISGHTSVYWYQQALGLGLQFLLWYDEGEERNRGNFPPRFSGRQFPNYSSELNVNALELEDSALYLCASRDRGESNQPQHFGDGTRLSIL.